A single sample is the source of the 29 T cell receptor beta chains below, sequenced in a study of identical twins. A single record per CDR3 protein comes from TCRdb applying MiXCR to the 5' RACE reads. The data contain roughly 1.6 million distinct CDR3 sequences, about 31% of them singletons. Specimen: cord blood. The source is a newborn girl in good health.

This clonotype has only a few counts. CDR3 sequence reads: CASSLWGGGNYNEQFF. The CDR3 DNA follows: TGTGCCAGCAGCTTATGGGGTGGGGGAAACTACAATGAGCAGTTCTTC. V and J are TRBV7-9 and TRBJ2-1; D could derive from TRBD1 or TRBD2 (5 bases each). This CDR3 has 16 residues. V was trimmed by 2 bases and J by 3 bases, leaving 14 bases between them. Germline CDR1 SEHNR, CDR2 FQNEAQ (reference sequence).

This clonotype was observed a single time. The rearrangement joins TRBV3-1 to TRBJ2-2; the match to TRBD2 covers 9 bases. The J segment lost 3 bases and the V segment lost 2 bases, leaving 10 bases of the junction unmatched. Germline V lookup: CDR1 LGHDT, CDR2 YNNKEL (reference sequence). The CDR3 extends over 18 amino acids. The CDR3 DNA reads TGTGCCAGCAGCCAACCCCCCGGTAGCGGGGGTTACACCGGGGAGCTGTTTTTT. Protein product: CASSQPPGSGGYTGELFF.

This chain's CDR3 is CASSRRSGIPPNEQYF. The CDR3 region has the DNA TGTGCCAGCAGTCGCCGAAGCGGGATCCCCCCTAATGAGCAGTACTTC. The V and J genes are TRBV28 and TRBJ2-7, with 7 bases matching TRBD2. J lost 7 bases, V lost 5 bases, and 17 bases had no gene match. Germline V gene sequence: CDR1 MDHEN, CDR2 SYDVKM. This CDR3 comprises 16 residues.

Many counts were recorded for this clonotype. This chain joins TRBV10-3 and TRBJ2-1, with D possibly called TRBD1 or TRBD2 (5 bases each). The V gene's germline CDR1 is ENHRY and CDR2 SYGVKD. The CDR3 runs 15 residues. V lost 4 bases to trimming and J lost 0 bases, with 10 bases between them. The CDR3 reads CAISGEGSSYNEQFF. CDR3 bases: TGTGCCATCAGTGGAGAGGGGAGCTCCTACAATGAGCAGTTCTTC.

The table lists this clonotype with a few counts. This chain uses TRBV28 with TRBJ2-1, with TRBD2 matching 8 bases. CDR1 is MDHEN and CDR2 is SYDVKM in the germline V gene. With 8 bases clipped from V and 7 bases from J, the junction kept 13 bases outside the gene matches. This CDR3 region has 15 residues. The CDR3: CASGSGTRISNEQFF. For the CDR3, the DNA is TGTGCCAGCGGATCCGGGACTAGGATCTCAAATGAGCAGTTCTTC.

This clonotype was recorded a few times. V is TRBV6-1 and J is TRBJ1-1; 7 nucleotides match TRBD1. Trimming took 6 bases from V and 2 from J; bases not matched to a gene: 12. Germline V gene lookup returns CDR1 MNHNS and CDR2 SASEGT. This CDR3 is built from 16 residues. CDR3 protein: CASSADRVFSNTEAFF. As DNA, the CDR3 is TGTGCCAGCAGCGCCGACAGGGTCTTCAGTAACACTGAAGCTTTCTTT.

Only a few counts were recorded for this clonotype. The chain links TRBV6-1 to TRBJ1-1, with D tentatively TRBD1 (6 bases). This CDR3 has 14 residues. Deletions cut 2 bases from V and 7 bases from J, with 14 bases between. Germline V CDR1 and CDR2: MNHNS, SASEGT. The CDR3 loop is CASSEYPGQFEAFF. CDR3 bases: TGTGCCAGCAGTGAATATCCCGGACAGTTTGAAGCTTTCTTT.

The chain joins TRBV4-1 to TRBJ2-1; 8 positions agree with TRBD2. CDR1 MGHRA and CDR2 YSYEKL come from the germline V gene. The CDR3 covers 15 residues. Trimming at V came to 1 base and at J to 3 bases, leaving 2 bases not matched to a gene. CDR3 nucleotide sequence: TGCGCCAGCAGCCAAGCAGCGGGGGTCTACAATGAGCAGTTCTTC. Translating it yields CASSQAAGVYNEQFF.

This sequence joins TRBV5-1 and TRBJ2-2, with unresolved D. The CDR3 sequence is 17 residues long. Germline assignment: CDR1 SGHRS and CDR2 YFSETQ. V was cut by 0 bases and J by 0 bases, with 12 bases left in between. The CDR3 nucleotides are TGCGCCAGCAGCTTGGCGGTGGCTACCGCGAACACCGGGGAGCTGTTTTTT. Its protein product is CASSLAVATANTGELFF. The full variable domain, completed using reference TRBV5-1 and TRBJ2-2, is KAGVTQTPRYLIKTRGQQVTLSCSPISGHRSVSWYQQTPGQGLQFLFEYFSETQRNKGNFPGRFSGRQFSNSRSEMNVSTLELGDSALYLCASSLAVATANTGELFFGEGSRLTVL.

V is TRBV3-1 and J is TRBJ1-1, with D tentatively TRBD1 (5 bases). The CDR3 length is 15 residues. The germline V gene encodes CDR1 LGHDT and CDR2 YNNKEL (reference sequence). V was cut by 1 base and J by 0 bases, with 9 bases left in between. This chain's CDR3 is CASSQAPGMNTEAFF. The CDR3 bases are TGTGCCAGCAGCCAAGCGCCAGGGATGAACACTGAAGCTTTCTTT.

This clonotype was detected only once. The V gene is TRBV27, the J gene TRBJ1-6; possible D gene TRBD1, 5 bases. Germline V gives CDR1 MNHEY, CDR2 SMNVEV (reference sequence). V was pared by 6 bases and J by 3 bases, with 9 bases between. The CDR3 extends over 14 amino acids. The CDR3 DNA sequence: TGTGCCAGCAGAGGGGCACTCTATAATTCACCCCTCCACTTT. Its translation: CASRGALYNSPLHF.

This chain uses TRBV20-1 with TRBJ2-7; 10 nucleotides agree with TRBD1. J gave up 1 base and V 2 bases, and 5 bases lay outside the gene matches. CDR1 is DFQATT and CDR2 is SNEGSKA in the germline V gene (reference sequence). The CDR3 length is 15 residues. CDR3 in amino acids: CSARRGQGPSYEQYF. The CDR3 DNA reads TGCAGTGCTAGACGGGGACAGGGGCCTTCCTACGAGCAGTACTTC.

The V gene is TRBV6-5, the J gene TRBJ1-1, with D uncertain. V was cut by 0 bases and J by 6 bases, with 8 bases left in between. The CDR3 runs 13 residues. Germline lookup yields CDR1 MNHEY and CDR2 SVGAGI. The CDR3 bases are TGTGCCAGCAGTTACTCGAAATCGGCTGAAGCTTTCTTT. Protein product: CASSYSKSAEAFF.

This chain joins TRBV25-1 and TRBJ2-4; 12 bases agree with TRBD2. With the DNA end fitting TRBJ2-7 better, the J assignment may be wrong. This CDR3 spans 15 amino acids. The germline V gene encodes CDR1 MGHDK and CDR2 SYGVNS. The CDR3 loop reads CASTPPPSGRDEQYF. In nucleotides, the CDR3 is TGTGCCAGCACCCCTCCGCCTAGCGGGAGGGACGAGCAGTACTTC.

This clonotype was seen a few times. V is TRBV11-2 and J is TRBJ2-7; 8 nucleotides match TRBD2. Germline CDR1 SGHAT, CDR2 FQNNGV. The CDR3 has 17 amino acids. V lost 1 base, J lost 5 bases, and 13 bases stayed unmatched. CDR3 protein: CASSLVTLSGIKDEQYF. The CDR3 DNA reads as TGTGCCAGCAGCTTAGTGACCCTTAGCGGGATCAAGGACGAGCAGTACTTC.

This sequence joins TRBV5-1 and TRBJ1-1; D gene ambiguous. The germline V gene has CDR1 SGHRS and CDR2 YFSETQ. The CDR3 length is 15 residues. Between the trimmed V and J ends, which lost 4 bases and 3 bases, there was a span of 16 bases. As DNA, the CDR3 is TGCGCCAGCAGCCCGCCAACCTTTCCCCACACTGAAGCTTTCTTT. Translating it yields CASSPPTFPHTEAFF.

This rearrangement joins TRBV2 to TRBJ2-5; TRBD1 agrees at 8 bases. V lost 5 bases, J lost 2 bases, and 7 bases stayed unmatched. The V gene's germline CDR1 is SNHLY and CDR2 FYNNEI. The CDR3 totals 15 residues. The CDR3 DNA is TGTGCCAGCAGTCCAGACAGGGGATCACAAGAGACCCAGTACTTC. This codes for CASSPDRGSQETQYF.

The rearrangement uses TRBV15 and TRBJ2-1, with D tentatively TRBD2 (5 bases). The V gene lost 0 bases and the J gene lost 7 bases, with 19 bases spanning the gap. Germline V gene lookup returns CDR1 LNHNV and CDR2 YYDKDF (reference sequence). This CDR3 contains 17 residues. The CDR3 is CATSRDPPGTPGNEQFF. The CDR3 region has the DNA TGTGCCACCAGCAGAGATCCCCCGGGAACCCCTGGGAATGAGCAGTTCTTC. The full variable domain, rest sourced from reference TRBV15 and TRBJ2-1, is DAMVIQNPRYQVTQFGKPVTLSCSQTLNHNVMYWYQQKSSQAPKLLFHYYDKDFNNEADTPDNFQSRRPNTSFCFLDIRSPGLGDTAMYLCATSRDPPGTPGNEQFFGPGTRLTVL.

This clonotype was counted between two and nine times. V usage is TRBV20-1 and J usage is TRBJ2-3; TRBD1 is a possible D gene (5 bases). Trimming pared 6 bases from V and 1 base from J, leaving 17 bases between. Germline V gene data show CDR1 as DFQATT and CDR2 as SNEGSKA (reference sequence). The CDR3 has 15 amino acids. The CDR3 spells CSANVVGVGTDTQYF. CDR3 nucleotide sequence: TGCAGTGCCAATGTCGTAGGGGTGGGCACAGATACGCAGTATTTT.

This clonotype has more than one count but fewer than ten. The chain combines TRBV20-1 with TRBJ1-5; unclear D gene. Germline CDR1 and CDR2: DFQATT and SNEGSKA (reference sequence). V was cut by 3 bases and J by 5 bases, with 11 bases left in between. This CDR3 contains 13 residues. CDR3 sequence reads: CSARREGDQPQHF. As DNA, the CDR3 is TGCAGTGCTAGGAGAGAGGGAGATCAGCCCCAGCATTTT.

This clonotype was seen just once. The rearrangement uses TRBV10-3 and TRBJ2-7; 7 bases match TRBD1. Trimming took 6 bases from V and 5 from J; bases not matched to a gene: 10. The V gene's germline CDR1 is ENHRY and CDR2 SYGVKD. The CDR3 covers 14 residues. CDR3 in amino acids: CAIRLTGNLDEQYF. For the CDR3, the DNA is TGTGCCATCAGGCTGACAGGGAACTTGGACGAGCAGTACTTC.

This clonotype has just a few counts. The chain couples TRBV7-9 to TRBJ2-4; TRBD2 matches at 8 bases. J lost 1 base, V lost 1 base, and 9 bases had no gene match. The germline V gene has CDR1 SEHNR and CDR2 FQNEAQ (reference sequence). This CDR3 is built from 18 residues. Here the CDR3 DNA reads TGTGCCAGCAGCTTAGGGTCGGGAGCGGGAGTGGCCAAAAACATTCAGTACTTC. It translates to CASSLGSGAGVAKNIQYF. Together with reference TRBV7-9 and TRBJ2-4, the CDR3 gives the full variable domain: DTGVSQNPRHKITKRGQNVTFRCDPISEHNRLYWYRQTLGQGPEFLTYFQNEAQLEKSRLLSDRFSAERPKGSFSTLEIQRTEQGDSAMYLCASSLGSGAGVAKNIQYFGAGTRLSVL.

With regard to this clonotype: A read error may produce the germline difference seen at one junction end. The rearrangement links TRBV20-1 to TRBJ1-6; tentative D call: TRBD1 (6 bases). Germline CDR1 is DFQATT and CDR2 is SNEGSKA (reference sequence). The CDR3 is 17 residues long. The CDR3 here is CSARKDSASSYNSPLHF. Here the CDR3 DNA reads TGCAGTGCTAGGAAGGACAGCGCTAGCTCCTATAATTCGCCCCTCCACTTT.

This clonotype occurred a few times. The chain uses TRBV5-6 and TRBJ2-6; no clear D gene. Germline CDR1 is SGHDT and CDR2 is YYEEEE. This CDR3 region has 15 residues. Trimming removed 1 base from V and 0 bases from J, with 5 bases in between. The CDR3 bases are TGTGCCAGCAGCTTGTGGTACTCTGGGGCCAACGTCCTGACTTTC. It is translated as CASSLWYSGANVLTF.

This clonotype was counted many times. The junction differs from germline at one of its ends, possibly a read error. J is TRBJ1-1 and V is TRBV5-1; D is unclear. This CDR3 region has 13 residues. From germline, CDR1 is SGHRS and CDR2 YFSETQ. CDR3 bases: TGTGCCAGCAGTTTAGTGGCTAACACTGAAGCTTTCTTT. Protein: CASSLVANTEAFF.

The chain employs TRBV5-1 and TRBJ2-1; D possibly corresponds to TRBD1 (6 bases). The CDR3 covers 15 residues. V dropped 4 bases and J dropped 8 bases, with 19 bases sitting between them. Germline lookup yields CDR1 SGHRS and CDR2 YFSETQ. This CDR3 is CASSPPSGTFDEQFF. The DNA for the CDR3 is TGCGCCAGCAGCCCCCCCTCCGGGACATTCGATGAGCAGTTCTTC.

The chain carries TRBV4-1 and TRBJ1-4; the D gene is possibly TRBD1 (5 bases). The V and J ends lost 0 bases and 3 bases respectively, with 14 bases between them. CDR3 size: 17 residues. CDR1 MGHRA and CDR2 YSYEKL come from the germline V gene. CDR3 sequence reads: CASSQEPGRLANEKLFF. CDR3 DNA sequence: TGCGCCAGCAGCCAAGAACCGGGACGGCTAGCTAATGAAAAACTGTTTTTT.

The CDR3 loop is CASSRGTSGFSYEQYF. The CDR3 bases are TGTGCCAGCAGCCGGGGGACTAGCGGTTTTTCCTACGAGCAGTACTTC. This chain links TRBV27 with TRBJ2-7; 11 nucleotides align to TRBD2. The CDR3 spans 16 residues. The trim removed 6 bases at V and 1 base at J, leaving 8 bases unmatched. The germline V gene has CDR1 MNHEY and CDR2 SMNVEV (reference sequence).

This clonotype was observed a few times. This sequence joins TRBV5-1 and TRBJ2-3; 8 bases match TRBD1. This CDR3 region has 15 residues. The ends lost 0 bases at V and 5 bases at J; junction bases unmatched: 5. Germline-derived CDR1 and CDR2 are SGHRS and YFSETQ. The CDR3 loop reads CASSLVSGGGDTQYF. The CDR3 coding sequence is TGCGCCAGCAGCTTGGTGTCAGGGGGCGGAGATACGCAGTATTTT.